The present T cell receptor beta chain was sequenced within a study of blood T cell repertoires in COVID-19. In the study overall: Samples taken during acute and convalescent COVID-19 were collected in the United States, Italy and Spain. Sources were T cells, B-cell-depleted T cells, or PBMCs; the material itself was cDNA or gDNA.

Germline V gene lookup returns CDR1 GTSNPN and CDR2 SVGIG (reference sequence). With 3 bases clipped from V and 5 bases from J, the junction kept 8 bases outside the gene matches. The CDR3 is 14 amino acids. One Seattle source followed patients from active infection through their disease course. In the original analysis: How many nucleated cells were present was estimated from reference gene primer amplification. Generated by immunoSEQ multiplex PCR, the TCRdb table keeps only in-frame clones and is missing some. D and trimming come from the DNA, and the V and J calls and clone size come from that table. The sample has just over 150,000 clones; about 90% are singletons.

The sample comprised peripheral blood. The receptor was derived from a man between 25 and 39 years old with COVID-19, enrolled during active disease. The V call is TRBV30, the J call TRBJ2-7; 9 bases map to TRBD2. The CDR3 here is CAWSRGAGGNEQYF. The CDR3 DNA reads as TGTGCCTGGAGCCGCGGAGCGGGAGGAAACGAGCAGTACTTC.